This T cell receptor (beta chain) was documented in a study of blood T cell repertoires in COVID-19. This table comes from immunoSEQ multiplex PCR, and its TCRdb copy is limited to in-frame clones, with some not included. The table records 50,000 to 70,000 clones, 70% to 90% of them present only once. Germline V lookup: CDR1 SGHTA, CDR2 FQGNSA. This CDR3 is 15 amino acids long. V lost 5 bases, J lost 2 bases, and 13 bases lay in between. The TCR originated in a man between 60 and 75 years old with active or convalescent COVID-19. The chain employs TRBV7-2 and TRBJ2-1, with D possibly being TRBD1 (6 bases). The sequencing sample was made of peripheral blood. Here the CDR3 reads CASSPPRGTYNEQFF. Here the CDR3 DNA reads TGTGCCAGCAGCCCTCCCAGGGGCACCTACAATGAGCAGTTCTTC.